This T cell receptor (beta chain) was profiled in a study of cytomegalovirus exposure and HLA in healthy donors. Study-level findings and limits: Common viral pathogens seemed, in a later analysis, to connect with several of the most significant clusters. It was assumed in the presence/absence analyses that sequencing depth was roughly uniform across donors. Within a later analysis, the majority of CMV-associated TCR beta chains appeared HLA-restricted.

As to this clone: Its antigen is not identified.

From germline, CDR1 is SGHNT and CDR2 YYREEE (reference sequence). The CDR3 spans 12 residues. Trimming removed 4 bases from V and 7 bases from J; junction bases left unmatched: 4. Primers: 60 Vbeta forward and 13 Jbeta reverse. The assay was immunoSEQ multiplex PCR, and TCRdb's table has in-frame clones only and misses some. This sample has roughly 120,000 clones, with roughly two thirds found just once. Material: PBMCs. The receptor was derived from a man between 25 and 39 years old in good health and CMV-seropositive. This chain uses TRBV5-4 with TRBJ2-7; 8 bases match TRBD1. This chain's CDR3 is CASSRTGREQYF. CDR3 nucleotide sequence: TGTGCCAGCAGCCGGACAGGGCGGGAGCAGTACTTC.